Shown below are 14 T cell receptor beta chains from a single sample sequenced in a study of blood T cells in healthy people across ages. Together with a sample-barcoded 5' primer, a J-beta primer mix was included in a second PCR lasting 7 to 11 cycles. MiXCR, run by TCRdb on the 5' RACE reads, gives a single entry per CDR3 protein. The sample yields hundreds of thousands of distinct CDR3 sequences, roughly 43% seen once. Sequenced input: blood. These receptors originate from an elderly man in good health.

This chain links TRBV10-3 with TRBJ1-1, with D perhaps TRBD1 (5 bases). CDR3 length: 13 residues. CDR1 ENHRY and CDR2 SYGVKD come from the germline V gene. Trimming pared 5 bases from V and 4 bases from J, leaving 11 bases between. The CDR3 nucleotides are TGTGCCATCAGTAGAGGGGTGGCCACTGAAGCTTTCTTT. It codes for CAISRGVATEAFF.

This clonotype was counted a few times. The chain combines TRBV9 with TRBJ1-5, with TRBD1 as a possible D gene (5 bases). This CDR3 has 15 amino acids. The germline V and J ends were trimmed by 0 bases and 3 bases, with 10 bases remaining between them. The germline CDR1 and CDR2 sequences are SGDLS and YYNGEE. The CDR3 DNA reads TGTGCCAGCAGCGTAGAGGGCAGGGACAATCAGCCCCAGCATTTT. This translates into CASSVEGRDNQPQHF.

J is TRBJ2-3 and V is TRBV11-2, with D uncertain. Germline V lookup: CDR1 SGHAT, CDR2 FQNNGV. V was cut by 0 bases and J by 4 bases, with 8 bases left in between. The CDR3 has 14 residues. The CDR3 region is CASSLDRVPDTQYF. In DNA, the CDR3 is TGTGCCAGCAGCTTAGACCGAGTCCCAGATACGCAGTATTTT.

This clonotype was recorded at least ten times. In DNA form, the CDR3 reads TGTGCCAGCAGGGCTAGCGGGAACCAAAACATTCAGTACTTC. Translation gives CASRASGNQNIQYF. V and J are TRBV7-9 and TRBJ2-4; 9 bases are a match to TRBD2. This CDR3 contains 14 residues. Germline assignment: CDR1 SEHNR and CDR2 FQNEAQ (reference sequence). J gave up 5 bases and V 6 bases, and 5 bases lay outside the gene matches.

V is TRBV20-1 and J is TRBJ2-4, with TRBD2 as a possible D gene (6 bases). The J call may be wrong; the DNA end is better matched by TRBJ2-7. Per germline, CDR1 DFQATT and CDR2 SNEGSKA (reference sequence). The CDR3 is made up of 14 amino acids. In DNA form, the CDR3 reads TGCAGTGCTAGAGATCCACTAGCCGGCTACGAGCAGTACTTC. The encoded protein is CSARDPLAGYEQYF.

The V and J genes are TRBV15 and TRBJ2-5; TRBD2 matches 10 bases. J was trimmed by 9 bases and V by 3 bases; bases with no gene match: 7. The CDR3 consists of 14 residues. Germline CDR1 is LNHNV and CDR2 is YYDKDF (reference sequence). The CDR3 is CATSRQVSGGAQYF. CDR3 DNA: TGTGCCACCAGCAGGCAGGTCAGCGGGGGGGCCCAGTACTTC.

V usage is TRBV27 and J usage is TRBJ1-2; D perhaps matches TRBD1 (5 bases). V lost 6 bases and J lost 7, with 15 bases in between. This CDR3 is built from 13 residues. The germline V gene encodes CDR1 MNHEY and CDR2 SMNVEV (reference sequence). The CDR3 here is CASRDTGSGGYTF. CDR3 bases: TGTGCCAGCAGAGACACAGGATCTGGTGGCTACACCTTC.

CDR3 coding DNA: TGCAGCGTTGAAGACACCAGGGGCTACGAGCAGTACTTC. It translates to CSVEDTRGYEQYF. The chain carries TRBV29-1 and TRBJ2-4, with D possibly being TRBD1 (6 bases). The last part of the DNA fits TRBJ2-7 better; the J call may be wrong. Germline V gives CDR1 SQVTM, CDR2 ANQGSEA. CDR3 length: 13 residues.

A few counts support this clonotype. The V call is TRBV20-1, the J call TRBJ2-5; 8 bases align to TRBD2. Germline values: CDR1 DFQATT, CDR2 SNEGSKA (reference sequence). CDR3 length: 14 amino acids. V was clipped by 5 bases and J by 5 bases; unmatched bases: 10. In nucleotides, the CDR3 is TGCAGTGCTGCCGACGGGGGGGCCGCTGAGACCCAGTACTTC. Residues: CSAADGGAAETQYF.

This sequence joins TRBV7-2 and TRBJ2-5, with D maybe TRBD1 (6 bases). The CDR3 totals 20 residues. Germline V gene data show CDR1 as SGHTA and CDR2 as FQGNSA. Trimming removed 5 bases from V and 4 bases from J, with 32 bases in between. The chain's CDR3 is CASSPRAGVFGGGQLETQYF. The DNA of the CDR3 is TGTGCCAGCAGCCCTAGGGCAGGGGTGTTTGGCGGAGGCCAACTAGAGACCCAGTACTTC.

This clonotype showed up just a few times. The genes are TRBV24-1 and TRBJ2-1, with 11 bases identical to TRBD2. Per germline, CDR1 KGHDR and CDR2 SFDVKD. The ends lost 4 bases at V and 10 bases at J; junction bases unmatched: 8. This CDR3 region has 15 residues. This chain's CDR3 is CATSDPGLAAKEQFF. CDR3 nucleotides: TGTGCCACCAGTGACCCGGGACTAGCGGCCAAGGAGCAGTTCTTC.

This clonotype was observed a handful of times. J is TRBJ2-5 and V is TRBV7-2; 11 bases map to TRBD1. Germline V gene lookup returns CDR1 SGHTA and CDR2 FQGNSA. There are 15 residues in the CDR3. V lost 5 bases to trimming and J lost 5 bases; unmatched junction nucleotides: 7. As DNA, the CDR3 is TGTGCCAGCAGCGCCGGGACAGGGGGTCGGGAGACCCAGTACTTC. Translation: CASSAGTGGRETQYF.

The chain couples TRBV20-1 to TRBJ2-3; tentatively, D is TRBD2 (6 bases). V lost 5 bases and J 4 bases, leaving 19 bases between the germline ends. CDR1 is DFQATT and CDR2 is SNEGSKA in the germline V gene (reference sequence). The length of the CDR3 is 15 residues. The DNA of the CDR3 is TGCAGTGCTGTGCGGGACGCCTCCCTGGCAGATACGCAGTATTTT. The encoded protein is CSAVRDASLADTQYF.

This clonotype was recorded a few times. The rearrangement links TRBV11-3 to TRBJ2-1; D might be TRBD1 (6 bases). The V end lost 6 bases, the J end lost 6 bases, and 18 bases lay between the germline ends. The CDR3 runs 15 residues. Germline assignment: CDR1 SGHNT and CDR2 YENEEA. The DNA for the CDR3 is TGTGCCAGCAGTCCCAAGGGGACAACGGGCAATGAGCAGTTCTTC. Its protein product is CASSPKGTTGNEQFF.